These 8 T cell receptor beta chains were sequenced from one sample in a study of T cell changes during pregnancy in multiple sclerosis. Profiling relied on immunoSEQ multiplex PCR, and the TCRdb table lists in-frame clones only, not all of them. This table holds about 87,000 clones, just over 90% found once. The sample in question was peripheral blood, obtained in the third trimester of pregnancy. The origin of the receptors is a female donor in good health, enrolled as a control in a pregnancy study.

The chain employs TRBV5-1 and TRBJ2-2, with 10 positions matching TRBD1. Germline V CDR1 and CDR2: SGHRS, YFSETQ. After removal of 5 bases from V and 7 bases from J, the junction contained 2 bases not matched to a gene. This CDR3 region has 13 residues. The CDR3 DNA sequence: TGCGCCAGCAGGACAGGGGGCAGCGGGGAGCTGTTTTTT. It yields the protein CASRTGGSGELFF.

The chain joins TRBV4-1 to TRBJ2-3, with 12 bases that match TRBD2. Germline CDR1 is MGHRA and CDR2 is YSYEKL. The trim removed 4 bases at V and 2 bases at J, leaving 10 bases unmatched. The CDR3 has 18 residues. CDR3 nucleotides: TGCGCCAGCAGCCTTATACCGGGACTAGCGGGTTTCACAGATACGCAGTATTTT. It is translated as CASSLIPGLAGFTDTQYF.

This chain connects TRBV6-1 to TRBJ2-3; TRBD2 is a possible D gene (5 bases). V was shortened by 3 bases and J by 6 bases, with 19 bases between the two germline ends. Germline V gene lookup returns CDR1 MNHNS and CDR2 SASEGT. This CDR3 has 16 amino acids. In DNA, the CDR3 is TGTGCCAGCAGTGATTTAAGCATAACGGGGTGGGATACGCAGTATTTT. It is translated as CASSDLSITGWDTQYF.

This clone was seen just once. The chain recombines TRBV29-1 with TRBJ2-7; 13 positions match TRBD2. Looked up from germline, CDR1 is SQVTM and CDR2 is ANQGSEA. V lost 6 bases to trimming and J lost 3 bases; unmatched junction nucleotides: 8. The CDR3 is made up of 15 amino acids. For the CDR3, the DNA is TGCAGCGTCGATGGACTAGCGGGAGCCGACTACGAGCAGTACTTC. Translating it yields CSVDGLAGADYEQYF.

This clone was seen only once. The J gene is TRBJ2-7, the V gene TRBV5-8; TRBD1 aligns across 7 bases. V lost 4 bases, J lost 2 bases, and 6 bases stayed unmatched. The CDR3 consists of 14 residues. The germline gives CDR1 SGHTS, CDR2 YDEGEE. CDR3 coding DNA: TGTGCCAGCAGCACAAGGGACAGTGCCTACGAGCAGTACTTC. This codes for CASSTRDSAYEQYF.

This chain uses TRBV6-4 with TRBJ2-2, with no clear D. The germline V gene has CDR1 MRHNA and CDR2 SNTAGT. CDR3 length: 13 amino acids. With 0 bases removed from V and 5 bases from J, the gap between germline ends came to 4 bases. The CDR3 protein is CASSDSQTGELFF. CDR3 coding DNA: TGTGCCAGCAGTGACTCACAGACCGGGGAGCTGTTTTTT.

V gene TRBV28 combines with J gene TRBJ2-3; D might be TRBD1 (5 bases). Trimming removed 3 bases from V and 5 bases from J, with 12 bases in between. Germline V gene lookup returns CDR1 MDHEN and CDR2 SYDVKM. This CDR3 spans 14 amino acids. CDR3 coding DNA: TGTGCCAGCAGTTTTGGGGCAACTTTAGATACGCAGTATTTT. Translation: CASSFGATLDTQYF. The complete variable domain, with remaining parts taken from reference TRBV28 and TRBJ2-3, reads DVKVTQSSRYLVKRTGEKVFLECVQDMDHENMFWYRQDPGLGLRLIYFSYDVKMKEKGDIPEGYSVSREKKERFSLILESASTNQTSMYLCASSFGATLDTQYFGPGTRLTVL.

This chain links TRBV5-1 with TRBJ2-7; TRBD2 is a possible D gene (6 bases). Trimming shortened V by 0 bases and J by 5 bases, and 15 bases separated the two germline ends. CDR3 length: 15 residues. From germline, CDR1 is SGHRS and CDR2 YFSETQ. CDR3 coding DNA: TGCGCCAGCAGCTTGGGTTGGCGGGACGTCGACGAGCAGTACTTC. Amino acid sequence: CASSLGWRDVDEQYF.